This T cell receptor beta chain emerged from a study of blood T cells in healthy people across ages. The study's findings and limits: Both naive CD4+ cell counts and diversity were greater in long-lived donors than in aged donors.

Roughly 10 milliliters was the volume of peripheral blood drawn from each donor. A second PCR, run for about 6 to 11 cycles, used a sample-barcoded 5' primer plus a J-beta primer mix. Any given sample supplied a minimum of 2.5 million CDR3-containing paired-end reads. In TCRdb, the 5' RACE reads were re-called with MiXCR into one record per CDR3 protein. The sample has fewer than 800,000 distinct CDR3 sequences, about 30% seen once; the top ten hold 15% to 19%. This clonotype was counted many times. Its target is unknown. The CDR3 is 15 residues long. Trimming took 1 base from V and 2 from J; bases not matched to a gene: 5. Germline CDR1 and CDR2: SQVTM and ANQGSEA.

The clonotype was recovered from a woman older than 75 in good health. The rearrangement links TRBV29-1 to TRBJ1-5; 7 nucleotides line up with TRBD1. Sequenced input: blood. The CDR3 DNA reads TGCAGCGTTGAAGTAGGGGGCAATGGCAATCAGCCCCAGCATTTT. This sequence encodes CSVEVGGNGNQPQHF.